Listed here are 32 T cell receptor beta chains from one sample, sequenced in a study of T cell responses to AZD1222 COVID-19 vaccine (dated by TCRdb to about 2021). Interpreted using the paper, the time point label stands for: about 28 days (+/-7) after the second vaccine dose. Library method: the immunoSEQ multiplex PCR assay. Held by TCRdb, this immuneACCESS table contains in-frame sequences only and omits some clones. Under half of the omission traces to an unresolved V gene where checked; the cause of the rest is unknown. Present in this sample are roughly 150,000 clones, 92% of which were seen just once. 9.3% of the sample belongs to the ten largest clones. This specimen was peripheral blood, taken 28 days after the second AZD1222 dose. These receptors were taken from an adult who received the AZD1222 COVID-19 vaccine.

The V call is TRBV5-8, the J call TRBJ1-1; no firm D call. Germline V gene sequence: CDR1 SGHTS, CDR2 YDEGEE. This CDR3 region has 11 residues. V was clipped by 7 bases and J by 4 bases, with 8 bases between them. CDR3 DNA sequence: TGTGCCAGCCATGGCCCCACTGAAGCTTTCTTT. Its translation: CASHGPTEAFF.

This rearrangement joins TRBV9 to TRBJ2-7; tentatively, D is TRBD2 (6 bases). This CDR3 has 9 residues. Per germline, CDR1 SGDLS and CDR2 YYNGEE. Trimming left V 4 bases short and J 12 bases short, with 8 bases between. This CDR3 is CASSSGGYF. DNA of the CDR3: TGTGCCAGCAGCTCCGGGGGGTACTTC.

The rearrangement joins TRBV28 to TRBJ1-5; D remains unclear. Between the trimmed V and J ends, which lost 5 bases and 7 bases, there was a span of 15 bases. This CDR3 has 14 residues. CDR1 is MDHEN, CDR2 SYDVKM, per germline. CDR3 nucleotides: TGTGCCAGCAGTCCCATACCAGGAAGGCAGCCCCAGCATTTT. This gives the protein CASSPIPGRQPQHF.

This clone has a single count. This chain links TRBV28 with TRBJ1-6, with a possible D match to TRBD1 (6 bases). Germline CDR1 and CDR2: MDHEN and SYDVKM. This CDR3 region has 14 residues. V lost 7 bases, J lost 6 bases, and 13 bases lay in between. As DNA, the CDR3 is TGTGCCAGCATCCCCGGACAGCCTAATTCACCCCTCCACTTT. Translating it yields CASIPGQPNSPLHF.

This chain connects TRBV2 to TRBJ2-7; D remains ambiguous. V was shortened by 2 bases and J by 4 bases, with 12 bases between the two germline ends. Per germline, CDR1 SNHLY and CDR2 FYNNEI. This CDR3 has 14 amino acids. CDR3 nucleotides: TGTGCCAGCAGTGAAACAGCCCCCCCTTACGAGCAGTACTTC. Translation: CASSETAPPYEQYF. The full variable domain, in which reference TRBV2 and TRBJ2-7 provide the parts outside the CDR3, is EPEVTQTPSHQVTQMGQEVILRCVPISNHLYFYWYRQILGQKVEFLVSFYNNEISEKSEIFDDQFSVERPDGSNFTLKIRSTKLEDSAMYFCASSETAPPYEQYFGPGTRLTVT.

This rearrangement joins TRBV27 to TRBJ1-6; D gene ambiguous. Trimming took 7 bases from V and 4 from J, leaving 14 bases between them. The CDR3 sequence is 15 residues long. Germline assignment: CDR1 MNHEY and CDR2 SMNVEV (reference sequence). The CDR3 protein is CASNRGDRYNSPLHF. The CDR3 nucleotides are TGTGCCAGCAACCGGGGTGATAGGTATAATTCACCCCTCCACTTT.

The rearrangement joins TRBV7-9 to TRBJ2-1, with D maybe TRBD2 (5 bases). Trimming shortened V by 6 bases and J by 5 bases, and 17 bases separated the two germline ends. CDR3 length: 15 residues. Germline lookup yields CDR1 SEHNR and CDR2 FQNEAQ (reference sequence). CDR3: CASSSWSRGNNEQFF. The CDR3 nucleotides read TGTGCCAGCAGTTCTTGGTCCCGAGGGAACAATGAGCAGTTCTTC.

The chain links TRBV4-1 to TRBJ1-1; 7 bases agree with TRBD1. CDR3 length: 18 amino acids. Looked up from germline, CDR1 is MGHRA and CDR2 is YSYEKL. The trim removed 0 bases at V and 1 base at J, leaving 11 bases unmatched. CDR3 nucleotides: TGCGCCAGCAGCCAAGAATCGAGGGGGCTGGCAGAGAACACTGAAGCTTTCTTT. Protein sequence: CASSQESRGLAENTEAFF.

This clone has just a few counts. The V gene is TRBV2, the J gene TRBJ1-5; unclear D gene. The CDR3 has 13 residues. Trimming took 2 bases from V and 8 from J, leaving 10 bases between them. Per germline, CDR1 SNHLY and CDR2 FYNNEI. The CDR3 DNA reads as TGTGCCAGCAGTGAATGGATGGGGAAGCCCCAGCATTTT. Its translation: CASSEWMGKPQHF.

V is TRBV9 and J is TRBJ2-6, with 7 bases that match TRBD1. J lost 1 base, V lost 5 bases, and 12 bases had no gene match. This CDR3 has 18 residues. The germline V gene has CDR1 SGDLS and CDR2 YYNGEE. The CDR3 DNA follows: TGTGCCAGCAGTAACGGACAGGCCAGGCTTTCTGGGGCCAACGTCCTGACTTTC. Amino acids: CASSNGQARLSGANVLTF.

This chain links TRBV5-4 with TRBJ1-2; D may be TRBD1 (6 bases). CDR1 and CDR2 (germline): SGHNT, YYREEE (reference sequence). V was trimmed by 2 bases and J by 8 bases, leaving 13 bases between them. The CDR3 runs to 13 residues. The CDR3 spells CASSFRGGRGYTF. The CDR3 DNA sequence: TGTGCCAGCAGCTTTCGAGGGGGAAGGGGCTACACCTTC. The full variable domain, completed using reference TRBV5-4 and TRBJ1-2, is ETGVTQSPTHLIKTRGQQVTLRCSSQSGHNTVSWYQQALGQGPQFIFQYYREEENGRGNFPPRFSGLQFPNYSSELNVNALELDDSALYLCASSFRGGRGYTFGSGTRLTVV.

The chain joins TRBV29-1 to TRBJ2-2; a weak D match, TRBD1 (6 bases). Germline V lookup: CDR1 SQVTM, CDR2 ANQGSEA. V was trimmed by 3 bases and J by 5 bases, leaving 10 bases between them. CDR3 length: 13 amino acids. This CDR3 reads CSVEVQGTGELFF. The DNA for the CDR3 is TGCAGCGTTGAGGTGCAGGGGACCGGGGAGCTGTTTTTT.

The J gene is TRBJ2-2, the V gene TRBV5-4, with 8 bases matching TRBD2. CDR1 and CDR2 from the germline V gene are SGHNT and YYREEE (reference sequence). This CDR3 has 16 amino acids. Trimming removed 4 bases from V and 1 base from J; junction bases left unmatched: 6. The CDR3: CASSGTGGGNTGELFF. The CDR3 region has the DNA TGTGCCAGCAGCGGGACCGGGGGGGGGAACACCGGGGAGCTGTTTTTT.

The J gene is TRBJ1-2, the V gene TRBV18; D unresolved. The CDR3 is 15 residues long. V was shortened by 3 bases and J by 7 bases, with 18 bases between the two germline ends. In germline, CDR1 is KGHSH, CDR2 LQKENI. The CDR3 nucleotides read TGTGCCAGCTCACCTGGACGATTCCGGGGTCTTGGCTACACCTTC. It translates to CASSPGRFRGLGYTF. Filled out from reference TRBV18 and TRBJ1-2, the complete variable domain reads NAGVMQNPRHLVRRRGQEARLRCSPMKGHSHVYWYRQLPEEGLKFMVYLQKENIIDESGMPKERFSAEFPKEGPSILRIQQVVRGDSAAYFCASSPGRFRGLGYTFGSGTRLTVV.

The chain employs TRBV5-1 and TRBJ1-2; D remains unclear. Germline V gene lookup returns CDR1 SGHRS and CDR2 YFSETQ. The CDR3 is 16 residues long. The ends were cut back, 0 bases at V and 6 bases at J, with 18 bases in the middle. The CDR3 DNA reads TGCGCCAGCAGCTTGGGGGGTCTGTGGGCCTGGGATGGCTACACCTTC. It is translated as CASSLGGLWAWDGYTF.

The chain uses TRBV7-2 and TRBJ2-1; no reliable D call. Germline V CDR1 and CDR2: SGHTA, FQGNSA. V dropped 0 bases and J dropped 8 bases, with 17 bases sitting between them. The CDR3 length is 16 residues. CDR3 sequence (DNA): TGTGCCAGCAGCTTAGCACTCGGCGGCCTTCGGGATGAGCAGTTCTTC. Amino acids: CASSLALGGLRDEQFF. The full variable domain, with the rest looked up from reference TRBV7-2 and TRBJ2-1, is GAGVSQSPSNKVTEKGKDVELRCDPISGHTALYWYRQSLGQGLEFLIYFQGNSAPDKSGLPSDRFSAERTGGSVSTLTIQRTQQEDSAVYLCASSLALGGLRDEQFFGPGTRLTVL.

The CDR3 sequence is CATGQGDYEQYF. CDR3 sequence (DNA): TGTGCCACCGGACAGGGAGACTACGAGCAGTACTTC. V gene TRBV6-6 combines with J gene TRBJ2-7; 8 nucleotides agree with TRBD1. After removal of 10 bases from V and 3 bases from J, the junction contained 5 bases not matched to a gene. Germline V CDR1 and CDR2: MNHNY, SVGAGI (reference sequence). The CDR3 contains 12 residues.

The rearrangement uses TRBV11-2 and TRBJ1-3; no definite D call. Between the trimmed V and J ends, which lost 4 bases and 0 bases, there was a span of 7 bases. This CDR3 contains 14 residues. Germline V gene sequence: CDR1 SGHAT, CDR2 FQNNGV. This chain's CDR3 is CASSSSNSGNTIYF. CDR3 DNA: TGTGCCAGCAGCTCAAGCAACTCTGGAAACACCATATATTTT. Filled out from reference TRBV11-2 and TRBJ1-3, the complete variable domain reads EAGVAQSPRYKIIEKRQSVAFWCNPISGHATLYWYQQILGQGPKLLIQFQNNGVVDDSQLPKDRFSAERLKGVDSTLKIQPAKLEDSAVYLCASSSSNSGNTIYFGEGSWLTVV.

The chain links TRBV7-9 to TRBJ2-1, with D unclear. In germline, CDR1 is SEHNR, CDR2 FQNEAQ (reference sequence). The length of the CDR3 is 15 residues. V lost 5 bases to trimming and J lost 1 base, with 12 bases between them. The CDR3 nucleotides read TGTGCCAGCAGCACCCATGCGTCGTCCTACAATGAGCAGTTCTTC. This translates into CASSTHASSYNEQFF.

The chain links TRBV29-1 to TRBJ2-2; a possible D gene is TRBD2 (6 bases). The ends were cut back, 5 bases at V and 5 bases at J, with 18 bases in the middle. The CDR3 loop spans 15 amino acids. Germline V lookup: CDR1 SQVTM, CDR2 ANQGSEA. CDR3 in DNA: TGCAGCGTTTCCCCAGGAGGGGCGGAAACCGGGGAGCTGTTTTTT. Amino acids: CSVSPGGAETGELFF.

V usage is TRBV3-1 (or the pseudogene TRBV3-2) and J usage is TRBJ2-2; D possibly uses TRBD1 or TRBD2 (5 bases each). The V gene lost 2 bases and the J gene lost 4 bases, with 11 bases spanning the gap. Germline assignment: CDR1 LGHDT and CDR2 YNNKEL (reference sequence). This CDR3 spans 15 amino acids. CDR3 residues: CASSQTGTFTGELFF. CDR3 DNA: TGTGCCAGCAGCCAAACCGGGACCTTCACCGGGGAGCTGTTTTTT.

The chain carries TRBV28 and TRBJ1-5, with a weak D call TRBD1 (5 bases). V lost 3 bases, J lost 9 bases, and 18 bases lay in between. Germline V CDR1 and CDR2: MDHEN, SYDVKM. The CDR3 is 15 amino acids. The CDR3 here is CASSFDRQSQGPQHF. CDR3 DNA sequence: TGTGCCAGCAGTTTTGATCGACAGTCTCAGGGGCCCCAGCATTTT.

The V call is TRBV5-6, the J call TRBJ2-7; 8 nucleotides line up with TRBD2. The CDR3 spans 16 residues. Germline loops: CDR1 SGHDT, CDR2 YYEEEE. Trimming cost V 1 base and J 1 base; bases outside gene matches: 7. The CDR3 nucleotides read TGTGCCAGCAGCTTGAAACTAGCGGTGATATCCTACGAGCAGTACTTC. Its protein product is CASSLKLAVISYEQYF.

V and J are TRBV3-1 (or the pseudogene TRBV3-2) and TRBJ2-6, with D possibly TRBD1 on 6 matching bases. V shed 7 bases and J shed 0 bases, with 7 bases lying between them. The CDR3 loop spans 14 amino acids. Germline CDR1 is LGHDT and CDR2 is YNNKEL (reference sequence). The CDR3 loop reads CASKGVSGANVLTF. CDR3 coding DNA: TGTGCCAGCAAGGGGGTCTCTGGGGCCAACGTCCTGACTTTC.

This chain connects TRBV27 to TRBJ1-2; 8 bases are shared with TRBD1. From germline, CDR1 is MNHEY and CDR2 SMNVEV (reference sequence). The CDR3 sequence is 15 residues long. The V and J ends lost 5 bases and 2 bases, in that order; junction bases with no gene match: 7. The CDR3 DNA sequence: TGTGCCAGCAGTGACCCCACAGGGGGAAACTATGGCTACACCTTC. It specifies CASSDPTGGNYGYTF.

This sequence joins TRBV3-1 (or the pseudogene TRBV3-2) and TRBJ1-1, with D hard to call. CDR1 is LGHDT and CDR2 is YNNKEL in the germline V gene (reference sequence). The CDR3 spans 13 residues. V was shortened by 3 bases and J by 7 bases, with 12 bases between the two germline ends. The CDR3 region is CASSHRIGIEAFF. DNA for the CDR3: TGTGCCAGCAGCCACCGTATCGGGATTGAAGCTTTCTTT.

The chain combines TRBV6-5 with TRBJ1-3; D is undetermined. Trimming removed 5 bases from V and 7 bases from J, with 15 bases in between. The CDR3 loop spans 14 amino acids. Germline V gene data show CDR1 as MNHEY and CDR2 as SVGAGI. The DNA of the CDR3 is TGTGCCAGCAGTCCCGGGGAGGGCTTGAACACCATATATTTT. Translated, it gives CASSPGEGLNTIYF.

The chain uses TRBV28 and TRBJ2-3; no definite D call. V lost 7 bases, J lost 0 bases, and 11 bases lay in between. Per the germline V gene, CDR1 is MDHEN and CDR2 is SYDVKM. This CDR3 spans 14 amino acids. The CDR3 is CASKPGTSTDTQYF. CDR3 nucleotide sequence: TGTGCCAGCAAACCCGGAACTAGCACAGATACGCAGTATTTT.

V is TRBV27 and J is TRBJ1-3; D is unclear. CDR1 is MNHEY, CDR2 SMNVEV, per germline (reference sequence). Between the trimmed V and J ends, which lost 0 bases and 1 base, there was a span of 7 bases. This CDR3 region has 15 residues. The CDR3 DNA reads TGTGCCAGCAGTTTATCGGGGATTTCTGGAAACACCATATATTTT. Residues: CASSLSGISGNTIYF.

The chain links TRBV3-1 (or the pseudogene TRBV3-2) to TRBJ1-1; the D is unclear. V shed 0 bases and J shed 7 bases, with 6 bases lying between them. The CDR3 contains 12 residues. Germline loops: CDR1 LGHDT, CDR2 YNNKEL (reference sequence). The CDR3 sequence: CASSQDVLEAFF. CDR3 bases: TGTGCCAGCAGCCAAGACGTCCTTGAAGCTTTCTTT.

The sample holds one count of this clone. The CDR3 sequence is CASSFLNTGELFF. For the CDR3, the DNA is TGTGCCAGCAGCTTCCTCAACACCGGGGAGCTGTTTTTT. The chain employs TRBV11-2 and TRBJ2-2; no clear D. Between the trimmed V and J ends, which lost 3 bases and 2 bases, there was a span of 4 bases. The CDR3 extends over 13 amino acids. CDR1 and CDR2 from the germline V gene are SGHAT and FQNNGV.

This chain uses TRBV30 with TRBJ1-1; the D gene is possibly TRBD1 (6 bases). Trimming cost V 4 bases and J 1 base, with 7 bases left between them. CDR3 length: 12 amino acids. Germline lookup yields CDR1 GTSNPN and CDR2 SVGIG (reference sequence). The CDR3: CAWNRANTEAFF. CDR3 nucleotides: TGTGCCTGGAACAGGGCGAACACTGAAGCTTTCTTT.